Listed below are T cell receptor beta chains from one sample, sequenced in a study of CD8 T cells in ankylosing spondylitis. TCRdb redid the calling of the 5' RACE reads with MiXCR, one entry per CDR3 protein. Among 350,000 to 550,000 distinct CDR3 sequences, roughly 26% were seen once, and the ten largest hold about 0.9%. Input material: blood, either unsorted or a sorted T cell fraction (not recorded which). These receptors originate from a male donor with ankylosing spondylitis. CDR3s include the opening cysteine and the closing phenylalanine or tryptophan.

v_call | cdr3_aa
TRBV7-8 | CASSPRIAGTTDTQYF
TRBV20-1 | CSAREALREQFF
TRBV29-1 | CSGSRALNTEAFF
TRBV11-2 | CASSLAGARADTQYF
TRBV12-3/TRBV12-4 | CASSSAGFEQYF
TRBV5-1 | CASSLMDRAGYTF
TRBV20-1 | CSARDPLAGAFDEQFF
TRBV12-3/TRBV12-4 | CASSTRQGGVGNQPQHF
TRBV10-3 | CAISPGGSGNTIYF
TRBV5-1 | CASSLTVATTEFYGYTF
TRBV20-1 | CSARQVATGELFF
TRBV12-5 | CASTQETGELFF
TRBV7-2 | CASSSGPRANYGYTF
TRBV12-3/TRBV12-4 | CASSLIGGDTEAFF
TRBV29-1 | CSVRRTGEHTEAFF
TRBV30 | CAWSRRTGTGGTDTQYF
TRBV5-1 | CASSLEQSTDTQYF
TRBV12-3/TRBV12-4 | CASRGAGRYNSPLHF
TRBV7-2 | CASSLDSGTSSYEQYF
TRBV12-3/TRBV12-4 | CASSLRGRLVYNEQFF
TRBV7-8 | CASSPLAGRTDTQYF
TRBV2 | CASTVARGPGETQYF
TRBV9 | CASSPSTGAQYF
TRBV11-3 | CASRRQPRNSPLHF
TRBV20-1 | CSAQDTLGNTEAFF
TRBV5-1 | CASGPGGSGANVLTF
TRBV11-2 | CASSIRRSLETQYF
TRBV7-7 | CASSRLGEQETQYF
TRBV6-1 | CASSVGPINYGYTF
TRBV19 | CASSIDGLGSGTQYF
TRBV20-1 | CSASSGGLGAGFNNEQFF
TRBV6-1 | CASSATGTEYGYTF
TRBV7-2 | CASSRRVAEPRETQYF